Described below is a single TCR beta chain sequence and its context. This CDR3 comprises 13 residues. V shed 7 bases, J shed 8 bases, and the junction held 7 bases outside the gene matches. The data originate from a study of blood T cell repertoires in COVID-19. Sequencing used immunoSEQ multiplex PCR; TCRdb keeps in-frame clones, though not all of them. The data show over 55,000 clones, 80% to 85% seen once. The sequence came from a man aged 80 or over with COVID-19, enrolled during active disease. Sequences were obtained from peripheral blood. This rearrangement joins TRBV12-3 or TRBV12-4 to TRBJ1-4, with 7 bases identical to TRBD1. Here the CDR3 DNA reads TGTGCCAGCATCAGGGGGAATGGGGAAAAACTGTTTTTT. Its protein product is CASIRGNGEKLFF.